Listed below are T cell receptor beta chains from one sample, sequenced in a study of blood T cell repertoires in COVID-19. The assay was immunoSEQ multiplex PCR, and TCRdb's table has in-frame clones only and misses some. The data contain 150,000 to 200,000 clones, roughly 80% of them singletons. What was sequenced was peripheral blood. The receptors stem from a man aged 55-75 years with active or convalescent COVID-19. Each CDR3 is given with its conserved first and last residue. A D gene is named only where the DNA matches it firmly. Some rows mark clone size as missing; the rest say once, few, many or name a class of expanded clone.

cdr3_aa	cdr3_nt	d_call	v_call	clone_size	j_call
CASSPGTSGKRKYF	TGTGCCAGCAGCCCCGGGACTAGCGGGAAACGGAAGTACTTC	TRBD2	TRBV7-3	-	TRBJ2-7
CASPRGGVLAGAGPIYEQYF	TGCGCCAGCCCCAGGGGGGGGGTACTAGCGGGAGCGGGACCGATCTACGAGCAGTACTTC	TRBD2	TRBV4-3	-	TRBJ2-7
CASSKTGGMCPYGYTF	TGTGCCAGCAGCAAAACAGGCGGAATGTGCCCCTATGGCTACACCTTC	-	TRBV21-1	few	TRBJ1-2
CASSQEDRTEAFF	TGCGCCAGCAGCCAAGAGGACAGAACCGAAGCTTTCTTT	-	TRBV4-3	-	TRBJ1-1
CASSYDGGSEQPQHF	TGTGCCAGCAGTTACGATGGGGGGAGTGAGCAGCCCCAGCATTTT	-	TRBV6-5	-	TRBJ1-5
CASRPDRGGTGELFF	TGTGCCAGCAGACCTGACAGGGGAGGGACCGGGGAGCTGTTTTTT	-	TRBV6-5	-	TRBJ2-2
CASSPGTSIYEQFF	TGTGCCAGCTCACCGGGGACTAGCATCTATGAGCAGTTCTTC	TRBD2	TRBV18	many	TRBJ2-1
CASSVSGTGVSYGYTF	TGTGCCAGTAGTGTCTCCGGGACAGGGGTTAGCTATGGCTACACCTTC	TRBD1	TRBV19	-	TRBJ1-2
CSVEEYGRSEQYF	TGCAGCGTTGAGGAGTATGGGAGATCCGAGCAGTACTTC	-	TRBV29-1	-	TRBJ2-7
CASSQGGYTGELFF	TGTGCCAGCAGCCAAGGCGGGTACACCGGGGAGCTGTTTTTT	-	TRBV3-1/TRBV3-2	once	TRBJ2-2
CASSIVGTSGYSSYNEQFF	TGTGCCAGTAGTATAGTAGGGACTAGCGGGTATAGCTCCTACAATGAGCAGTTCTTC	TRBD2	TRBV19	-	TRBJ2-1
CASSADSPFYEQYF	TGTGCCAGCAGCGCGGACAGTCCTTTCTACGAGCAGTACTTC	-	TRBV2	-	TRBJ2-7
CASTYRGQGRLPSYEQYF	TGTGCCAGCACCTACCGGGGACAGGGACGCCTCCCCTCCTACGAGCAGTACTTC	TRBD1	TRBV28	-	TRBJ2-7
CASSPGTSASSYNEQFF	TGTGCCAGCAGTCCTGGGACTAGCGCGAGCTCCTACAATGAGCAGTTCTTC	TRBD2	TRBV3-1/TRBV3-2	-	TRBJ2-1
CASSYGSRTDTQYF	TGTGCCAGCAGTTACGGTAGCCGGACAGATACGCAGTATTTT	-	TRBV6-2/TRBV6-3	-	TRBJ2-3
CASSPSRTGFVPNGYTF	TGCGCCAGCAGCCCAAGTAGAACAGGGTTTGTTCCCAATGGCTACACCTTC	-	TRBV4-3	-	TRBJ1-2
CATSDPLPRGTGELFF	TGTGCCACCAGTGACCCTCTACCCCGAGGCACCGGGGAGCTGTTTTTT	-	TRBV24-1	once	TRBJ2-2
CASSAGTGPGELFF	TGTGCCAGCAGTGCAGGGACAGGGCCCGGGGAGCTGTTTTTT	TRBD1	TRBV28	-	TRBJ2-2
CASGKQGARAGELFF	TGTGCCAGCGGCAAACAGGGGGCGCGAGCCGGGGAGCTGTTTTTT	TRBD1	TRBV5-4	once	TRBJ2-2
CASSYRDRYNSPLHF	TGTGCCAGCAGCTACCGGGACAGATATAATTCACCCCTCCACTTT	TRBD1	TRBV5-6	-	TRBJ1-6
CASSYGGLARGREQYF	TGTGCCAGCAGTTACGGCGGACTAGCCCGGGGTCGCGAGCAGTACTTC	TRBD2	TRBV6-2/TRBV6-3	few	TRBJ2-7
CAISTLAGAYNEQFF	TGTGCCATCAGCACTCTAGCGGGGGCCTACAATGAGCAGTTCTTC	TRBD2	TRBV10-3	once	TRBJ2-1
CASSPIRSSYDSYNEQFF	TGTGCCAGCTCACCAATCCGGTCTTCTTACGACTCCTACAATGAGCAGTTCTTC	-	TRBV18	-	TRBJ2-1
CASSEPRRDLVYEQYF	TGTGCCAGCAGTGAACCTCGCAGGGATCTAGTGTACGAGCAGTACTTC	-	TRBV2	-	TRBJ2-7
CASSYPGAPAYEQYF	TGTGCCAGCAGTTACCCAGGGGCCCCCGCCTACGAGCAGTACTTC	-	TRBV6-5	-	TRBJ2-7
CASSPRQGHQPQHF	TGTGCCAGCAGTCCCCGACAGGGGCATCAGCCCCAGCATTTT	TRBD1	TRBV28	many	TRBJ1-5
CASSHPKGDRKRYGYTF	TGCGCCAGCAGCCATCCTAAGGGGGACAGGAAACGCTATGGCTACACCTTC	TRBD1	TRBV4-1	-	TRBJ1-2
CASRTVNTEAFF	TGTGCCAGTAGAACAGTAAACACTGAAGCTTTCTTT	-	TRBV19	-	TRBJ1-1
CASRRTGEQPQHF	TGTGCCAGCAGGCGGACAGGGGAACAGCCCCAGCATTTT	TRBD1	TRBV12-3/TRBV12-4	-	TRBJ1-5
CASSPRLAGADTQYF	TGTGCCAGCAGCCCTAGACTAGCGGGAGCAGATACGCAGTATTTT	TRBD2	TRBV7-2	-	TRBJ2-3
CASSKGSRLATHTGELFF	TGTGCCAGCAGCAAAGGGAGCCGCTTAGCGACCCACACCGGGGAGCTGTTTTTT	-	TRBV21-1	few	TRBJ2-2
CASSFGQGAFEQFF	TGTGCCAGCAGCTTTGGACAGGGGGCTTTTGAGCAGTTCTTC	TRBD1	TRBV5-5	-	TRBJ2-1